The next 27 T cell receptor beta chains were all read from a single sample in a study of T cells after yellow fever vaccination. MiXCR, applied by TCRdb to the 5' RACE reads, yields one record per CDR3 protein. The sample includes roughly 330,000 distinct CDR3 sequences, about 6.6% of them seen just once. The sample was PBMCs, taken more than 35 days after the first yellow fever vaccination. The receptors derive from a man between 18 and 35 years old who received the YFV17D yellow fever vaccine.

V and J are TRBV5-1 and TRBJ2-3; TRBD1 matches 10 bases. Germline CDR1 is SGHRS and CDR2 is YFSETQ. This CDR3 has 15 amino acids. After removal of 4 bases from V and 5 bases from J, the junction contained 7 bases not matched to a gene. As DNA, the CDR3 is TGCGCCAGCAGCCTCCGGGACAGGGGCTTAGATACGCAGTATTTT. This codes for CASSLRDRGLDTQYF.

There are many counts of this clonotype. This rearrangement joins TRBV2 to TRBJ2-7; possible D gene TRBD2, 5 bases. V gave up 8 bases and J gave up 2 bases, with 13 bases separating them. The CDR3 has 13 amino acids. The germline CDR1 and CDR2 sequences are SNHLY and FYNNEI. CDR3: CASVRQRAYEQYF. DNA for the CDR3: TGTGCCAGCGTCAGGCAGAGGGCCTACGAGCAGTACTTC.

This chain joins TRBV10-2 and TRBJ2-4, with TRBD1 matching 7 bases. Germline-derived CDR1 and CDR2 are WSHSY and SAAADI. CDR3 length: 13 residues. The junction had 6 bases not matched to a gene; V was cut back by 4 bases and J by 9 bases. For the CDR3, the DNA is TGCGCCAGCAGTGGGACAGGAGGTGGCATTCAGTACTTC. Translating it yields CASSGTGGGIQYF.

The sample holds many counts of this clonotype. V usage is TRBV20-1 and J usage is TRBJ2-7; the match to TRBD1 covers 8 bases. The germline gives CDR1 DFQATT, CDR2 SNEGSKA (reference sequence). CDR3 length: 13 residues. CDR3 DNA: TGCAGCCCTCGGGACAGGAGATCCTACGAGCAGTACTTC. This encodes CSPRDRRSYEQYF.

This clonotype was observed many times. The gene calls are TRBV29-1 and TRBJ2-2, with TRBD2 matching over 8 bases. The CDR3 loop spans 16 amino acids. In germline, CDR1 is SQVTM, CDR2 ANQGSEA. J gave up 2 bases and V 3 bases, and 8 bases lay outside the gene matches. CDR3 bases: TGCAGCGTTGAGTTAGGCGGGGGGAAAAACACCGGGGAGCTGTTTTTT. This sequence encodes CSVELGGGKNTGELFF.

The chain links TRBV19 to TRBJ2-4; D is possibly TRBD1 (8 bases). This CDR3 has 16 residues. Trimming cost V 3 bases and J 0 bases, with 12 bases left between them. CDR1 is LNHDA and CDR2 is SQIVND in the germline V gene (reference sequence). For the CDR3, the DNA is TGTGCCAGTAGTATCACAGGGGGGGTAGCCAAAAACATTCAGTACTTC. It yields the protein CASSITGGVAKNIQYF.

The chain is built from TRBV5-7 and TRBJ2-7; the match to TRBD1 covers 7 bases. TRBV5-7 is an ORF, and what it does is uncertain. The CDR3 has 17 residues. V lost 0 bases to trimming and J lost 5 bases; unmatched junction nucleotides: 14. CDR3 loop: CASSLVGTVHPENEQYV. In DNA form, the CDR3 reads TGTGCCAGCAGCTTGGTCGGGACAGTTCATCCCGAGAACGAGCAGTACGTC.

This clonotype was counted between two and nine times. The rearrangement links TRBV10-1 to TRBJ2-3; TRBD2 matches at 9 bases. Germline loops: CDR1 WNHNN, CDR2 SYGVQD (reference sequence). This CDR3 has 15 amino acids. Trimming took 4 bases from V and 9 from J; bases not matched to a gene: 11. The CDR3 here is CASSVGLAGFQTQYF. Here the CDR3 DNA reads TGCGCCAGCAGTGTGGGGCTAGCGGGGTTCCAGACGCAGTATTTT.

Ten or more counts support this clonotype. This CDR3 reads CASSYDRDGYTF. The CDR3 nucleotides are TGTGCCAGCAGCTACGACAGGGATGGCTACACCTTC. This chain links TRBV5-6 with TRBJ1-2, with 7 bases fitting TRBD1. The CDR3 consists of 12 residues. J gave up 6 bases and V 3 bases, and 2 bases lay outside the gene matches. Germline loops: CDR1 SGHDT, CDR2 YYEEEE.

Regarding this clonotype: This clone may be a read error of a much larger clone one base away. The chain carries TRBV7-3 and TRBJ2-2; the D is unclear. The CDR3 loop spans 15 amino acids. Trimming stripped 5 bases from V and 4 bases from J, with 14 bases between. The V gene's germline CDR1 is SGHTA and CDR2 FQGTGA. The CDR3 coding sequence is TGTGCCAGCAGCATACCACTAACGGGCACCGGGGAGCTGTTTTTT. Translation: CASSIPLTGTGELFF.

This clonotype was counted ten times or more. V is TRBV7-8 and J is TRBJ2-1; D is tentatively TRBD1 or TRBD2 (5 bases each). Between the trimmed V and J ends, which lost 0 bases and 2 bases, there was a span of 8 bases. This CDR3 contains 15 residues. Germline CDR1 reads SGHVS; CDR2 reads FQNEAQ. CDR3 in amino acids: CASSLAGAPYNEQFF. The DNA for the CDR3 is TGTGCCAGCAGCTTAGCCGGGGCACCCTACAATGAGCAGTTCTTC. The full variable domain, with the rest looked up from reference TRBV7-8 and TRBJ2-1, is GAGVSQSPRYKVAKRGQDVALRCDPISGHVSLFWYQQALGQGPEFLTYFQNEAQLDKSGLPSDRFFAERPEGSVSTLKIQRTQQEDSAVYLCASSLAGAPYNEQFFGPGTRLTVL.

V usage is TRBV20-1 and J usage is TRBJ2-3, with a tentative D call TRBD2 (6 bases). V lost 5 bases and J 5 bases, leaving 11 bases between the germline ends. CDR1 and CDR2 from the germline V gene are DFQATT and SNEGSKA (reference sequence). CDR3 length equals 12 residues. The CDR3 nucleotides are TGCAGTGCTGCTAGCGAGCTAGATACGCAGTATTTT. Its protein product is CSAASELDTQYF.

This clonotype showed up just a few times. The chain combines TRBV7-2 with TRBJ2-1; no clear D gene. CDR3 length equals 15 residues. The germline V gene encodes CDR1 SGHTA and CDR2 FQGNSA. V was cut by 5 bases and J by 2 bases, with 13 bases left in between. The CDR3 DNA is TGTGCCAGCAGCCCCGGCCCCCTGACCTACAATGAGCAGTTCTTC. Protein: CASSPGPLTYNEQFF.

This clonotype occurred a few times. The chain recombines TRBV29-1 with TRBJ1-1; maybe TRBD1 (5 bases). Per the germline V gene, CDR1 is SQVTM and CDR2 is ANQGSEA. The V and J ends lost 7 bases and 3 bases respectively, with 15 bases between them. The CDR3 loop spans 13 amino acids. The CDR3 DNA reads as TGCAGCGGCGCCCGCCAGGGCGACACTGAAGCTTTCTTT. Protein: CSGARQGDTEAFF.

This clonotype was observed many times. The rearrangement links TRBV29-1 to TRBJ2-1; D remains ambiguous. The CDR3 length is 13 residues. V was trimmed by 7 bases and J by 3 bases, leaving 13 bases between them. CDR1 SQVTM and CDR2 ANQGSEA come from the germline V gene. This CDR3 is CSASPASYNEQFF. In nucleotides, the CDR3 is TGCAGCGCTTCCCCCGCCAGCTACAATGAGCAGTTCTTC.

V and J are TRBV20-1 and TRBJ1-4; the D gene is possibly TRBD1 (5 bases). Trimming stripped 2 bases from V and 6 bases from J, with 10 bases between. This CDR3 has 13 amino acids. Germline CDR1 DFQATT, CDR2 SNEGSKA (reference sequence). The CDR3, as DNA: TGCAGTGCTAGACCTGGGACTTATGAAAAACTGTTTTTT. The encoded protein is CSARPGTYEKLFF.

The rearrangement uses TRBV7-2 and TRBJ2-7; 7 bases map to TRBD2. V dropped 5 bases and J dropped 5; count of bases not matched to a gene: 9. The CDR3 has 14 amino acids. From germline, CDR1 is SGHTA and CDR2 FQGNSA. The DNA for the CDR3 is TGTGCCAGCAGCCCCGGGGGGTGGGCTAACGAGCAGTACTTC. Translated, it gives CASSPGGWANEQYF.

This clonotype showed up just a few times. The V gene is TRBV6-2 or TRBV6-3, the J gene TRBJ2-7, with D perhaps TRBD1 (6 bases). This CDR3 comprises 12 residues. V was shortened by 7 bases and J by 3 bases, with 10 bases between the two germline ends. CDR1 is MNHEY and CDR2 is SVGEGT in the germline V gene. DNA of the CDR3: TGTGCCAGCACAACAGGGTACTACGAGCAGTACTTC. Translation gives CASTTGYYEQYF.

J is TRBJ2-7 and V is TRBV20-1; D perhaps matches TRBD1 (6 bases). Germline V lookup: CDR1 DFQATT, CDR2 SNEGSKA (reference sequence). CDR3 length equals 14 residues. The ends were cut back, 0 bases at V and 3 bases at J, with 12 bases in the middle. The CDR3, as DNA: TGCAGTGCTAGAGACCCCTCAGGGGACTACGAGCAGTACTTC. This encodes CSARDPSGDYEQYF.

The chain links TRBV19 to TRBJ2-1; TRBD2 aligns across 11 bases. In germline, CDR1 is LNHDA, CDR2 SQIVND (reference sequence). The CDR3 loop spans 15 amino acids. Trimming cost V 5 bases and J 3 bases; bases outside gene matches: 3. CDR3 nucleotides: TGTGCCAGTAGTGCGACTAGCGGGGTCTACAATGAGCAGTTCTTC. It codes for CASSATSGVYNEQFF.

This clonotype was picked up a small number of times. This chain's CDR3 is CASSPPGGLAGNTIYF. Written as DNA, the CDR3 is TGTGCCAGCTCACCACCGGGGGGTTTGGCTGGAAACACCATATATTTT. V and J are TRBV18 and TRBJ1-3, with D possibly matching TRBD1 (5 bases). Germline loops: CDR1 KGHSH, CDR2 LQKENI. V was trimmed by 0 bases and J by 2 bases, leaving 11 bases between them. The CDR3 totals 16 residues.

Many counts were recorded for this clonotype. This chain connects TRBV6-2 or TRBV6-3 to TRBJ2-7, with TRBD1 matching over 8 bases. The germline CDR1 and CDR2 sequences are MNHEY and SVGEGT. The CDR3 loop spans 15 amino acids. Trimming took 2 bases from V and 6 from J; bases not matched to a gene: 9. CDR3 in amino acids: CASSYGNRGWSEQYV. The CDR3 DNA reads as TGTGCCAGCAGTTACGGAAACAGGGGGTGGTCCGAGCAGTACGTC.

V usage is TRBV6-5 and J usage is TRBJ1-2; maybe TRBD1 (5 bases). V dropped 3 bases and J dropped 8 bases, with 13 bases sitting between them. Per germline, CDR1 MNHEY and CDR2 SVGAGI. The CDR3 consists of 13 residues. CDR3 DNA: TGTGCCAGCAGTTATTCAGGGACTCAAGGCTACACCTTC. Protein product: CASSYSGTQGYTF.

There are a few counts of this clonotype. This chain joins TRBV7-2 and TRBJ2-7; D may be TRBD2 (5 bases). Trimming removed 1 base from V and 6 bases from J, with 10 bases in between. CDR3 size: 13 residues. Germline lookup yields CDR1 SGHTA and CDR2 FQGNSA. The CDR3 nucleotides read TGTGCCAGCAGCTTAGTAACGGGGTCCGAGCAGTACGTC. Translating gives CASSLVTGSEQYV.

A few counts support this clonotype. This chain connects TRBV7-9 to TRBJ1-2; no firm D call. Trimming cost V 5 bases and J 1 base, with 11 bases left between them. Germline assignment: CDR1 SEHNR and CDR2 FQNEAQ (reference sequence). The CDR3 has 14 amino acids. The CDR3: CASSQLGNNYGYTF. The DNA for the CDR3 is TGTGCCAGCAGCCAACTGGGGAATAACTATGGCTACACCTTC.

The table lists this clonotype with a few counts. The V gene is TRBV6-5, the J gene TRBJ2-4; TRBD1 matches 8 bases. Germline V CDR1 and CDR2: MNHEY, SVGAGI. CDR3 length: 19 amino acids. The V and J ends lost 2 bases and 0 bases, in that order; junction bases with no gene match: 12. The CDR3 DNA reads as TGTGCCAGCAGTTACGTAAACCCGGGACAGGCTCTAGCCAAAAACATTCAGTACTTC. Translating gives CASSYVNPGQALAKNIQYF.

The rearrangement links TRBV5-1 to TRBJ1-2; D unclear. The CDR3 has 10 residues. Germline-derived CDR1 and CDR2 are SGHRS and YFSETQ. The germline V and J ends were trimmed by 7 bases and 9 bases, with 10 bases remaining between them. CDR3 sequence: CASDPSRYTF. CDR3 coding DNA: TGCGCCAGCGACCCTTCCCGCTACACCTTC.